This T cell receptor beta chain derives from a study of T cells in tuberculosis. Thawed, overnight-rested PBMC were stained with GMM-loaded CD1B tetramer, viability dye and anti-CD3, then sorted. The lipid loaded on the CD1B tetramers was C32 glucose monomycolate from Rhodococcus equi. V was pared by 0 bases and J by 2 bases, with 15 bases of the junction left unmatched. Germline CDR1 LNHNV, CDR2 YYDKDF (reference sequence). The CDR3 contains 20 residues. TCR-alpha and TCR-beta chains were sequenced unpaired. Sequencing used immunoSEQ multiplex PCR; TCRdb keeps in-frame clones, though not all of them. The sample has tens of thousands of clones; about nine tenths are singletons.

This sequence was found in an adult woman with latent tuberculosis. Sequencing input: CD1b-GMM tetramer-negative cells sorted from PBMCs. The chain is built from TRBV15 and TRBJ1-1, with 10 bases that match TRBD1. The CDR3 region is CATSRDPRTGGRSGNTEAFF. The CDR3 DNA reads TGTGCCACCAGCAGAGATCCACGGACAGGGGGACGTTCCGGAAACACTGAAGCTTTCTTT. Looking up the rest from reference TRBV15 and TRBJ1-1 gives the full variable domain: DAMVIQNPRYQVTQFGKPVTLSCSQTLNHNVMYWYQQKSSQAPKLLFHYYDKDFNNEADTPDNFQSRRPNTSFCFLDIRSPGLGDTAMYLCATSRDPRTGGRSGNTEAFFGQGTRLTVV.